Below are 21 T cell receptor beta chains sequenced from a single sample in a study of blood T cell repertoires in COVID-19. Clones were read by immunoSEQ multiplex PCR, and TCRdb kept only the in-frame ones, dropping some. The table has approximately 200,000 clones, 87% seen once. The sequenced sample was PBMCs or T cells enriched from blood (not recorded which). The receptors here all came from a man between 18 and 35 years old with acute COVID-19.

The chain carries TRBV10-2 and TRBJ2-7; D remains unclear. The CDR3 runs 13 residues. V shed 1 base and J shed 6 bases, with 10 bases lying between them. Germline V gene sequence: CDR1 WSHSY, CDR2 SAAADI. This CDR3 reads CASSEFGRFEQYF. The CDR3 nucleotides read TGCGCCAGCAGTGAGTTCGGCAGGTTCGAGCAGTACTTC.

The CDR3 protein is CASSLRGSGNGYTF. The CDR3 DNA is TGTGCCAGCAGTCTCAGGGGGTCAGGGAATGGCTACACCTTC. This chain uses TRBV28 with TRBJ1-2; 7 bases agree with TRBD1. The CDR3 is 14 residues long. Trimming removed 5 bases from V and 6 bases from J; junction bases left unmatched: 9. The germline V gene encodes CDR1 MDHEN and CDR2 SYDVKM.

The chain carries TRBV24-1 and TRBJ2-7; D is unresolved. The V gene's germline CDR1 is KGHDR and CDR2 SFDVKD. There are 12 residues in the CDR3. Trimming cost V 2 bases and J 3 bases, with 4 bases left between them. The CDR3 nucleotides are TGTGCCACCAGTGATTATAACTACGAGCAGTACTTC. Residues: CATSDYNYEQYF.

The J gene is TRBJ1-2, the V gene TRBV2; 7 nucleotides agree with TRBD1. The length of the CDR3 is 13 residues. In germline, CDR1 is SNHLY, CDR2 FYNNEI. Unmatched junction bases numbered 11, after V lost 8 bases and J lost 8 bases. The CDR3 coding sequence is TGTGCCAGCGGGGGACAGTCCCCAGGCGGCTACACCTTC. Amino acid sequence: CASGGQSPGGYTF.

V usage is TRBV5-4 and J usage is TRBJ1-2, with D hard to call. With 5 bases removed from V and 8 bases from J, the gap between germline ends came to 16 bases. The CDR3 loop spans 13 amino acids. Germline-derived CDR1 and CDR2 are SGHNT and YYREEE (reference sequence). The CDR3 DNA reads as TGTGCCAGCAGACCTGGACTGCCGGGAGGCTACACCTTC. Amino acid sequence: CASRPGLPGGYTF.

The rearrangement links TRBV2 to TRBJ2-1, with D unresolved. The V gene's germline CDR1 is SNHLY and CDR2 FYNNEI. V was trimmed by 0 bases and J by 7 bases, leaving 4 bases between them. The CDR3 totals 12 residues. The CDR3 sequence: CASSEARNEQFF. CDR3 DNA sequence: TGTGCCAGCAGTGAAGCCCGGAATGAGCAGTTCTTC.

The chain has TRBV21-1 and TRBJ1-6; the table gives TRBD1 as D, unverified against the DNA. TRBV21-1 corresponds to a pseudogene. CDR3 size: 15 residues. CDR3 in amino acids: CASSKDSAYNSPLHF. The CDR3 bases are TGTGCCAGCAGCAAAGACAGTGCCTATAATTCACCCCTCCACTTT.

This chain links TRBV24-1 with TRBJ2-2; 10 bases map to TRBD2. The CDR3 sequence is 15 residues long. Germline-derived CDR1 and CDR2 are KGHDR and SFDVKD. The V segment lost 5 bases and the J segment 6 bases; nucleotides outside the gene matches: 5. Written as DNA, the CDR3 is TGTGCCACCAGTGGCGCTAGCGGGAGTGCCGGGGAGCTGTTTTTT. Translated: CATSGASGSAGELFF.

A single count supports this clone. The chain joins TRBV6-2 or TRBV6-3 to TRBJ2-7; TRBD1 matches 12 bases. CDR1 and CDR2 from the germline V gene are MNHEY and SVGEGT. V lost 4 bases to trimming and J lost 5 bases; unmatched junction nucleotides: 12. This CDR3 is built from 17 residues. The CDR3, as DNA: TGTGCCAGCAGTTGGTTTCCTGGGACAGGGGGCAGGGACGAGCAGTACTTC. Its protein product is CASSWFPGTGGRDEQYF.

The CDR3 reads CARGSEFRDRGACNEQFF. As DNA, the CDR3 is TGTGCCAGAGGATCCGAATTCCGGGACAGGGGAGCGTGCAATGAGCAGTTCTTC. This rearrangement joins TRBV5-3 to TRBJ2-1, with TRBD1 matching over 10 bases. TRBV5-3 is an ORF, and what it does is uncertain. The CDR3 totals 18 residues. The trim removed 7 bases at V and 6 bases at J, leaving 19 bases unmatched.

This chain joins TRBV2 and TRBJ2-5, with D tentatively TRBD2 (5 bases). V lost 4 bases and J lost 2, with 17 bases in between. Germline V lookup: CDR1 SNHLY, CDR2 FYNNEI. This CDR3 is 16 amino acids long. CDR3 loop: CASSASPSGWQETQYF. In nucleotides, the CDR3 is TGTGCCAGCAGTGCTAGCCCTTCCGGGTGGCAAGAGACCCAGTACTTC.

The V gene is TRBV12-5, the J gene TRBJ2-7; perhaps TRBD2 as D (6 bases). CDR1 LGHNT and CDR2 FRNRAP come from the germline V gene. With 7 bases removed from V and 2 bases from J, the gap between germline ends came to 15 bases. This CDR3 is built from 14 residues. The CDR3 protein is CASARDSSTYEQYF. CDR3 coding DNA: TGTGCTAGTGCCCGGGACTCCTCAACCTACGAGCAGTACTTC.

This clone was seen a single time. CDR3 sequence reads: CASSVGRATEAFF. For the CDR3, the DNA is TGTGCCAGCAGCGTGGGGCGCGCCACTGAAGCTTTCTTT. This chain connects TRBV9 to TRBJ1-1; weak D call: TRBD1 (5 bases). V was clipped by 2 bases and J by 4 bases, with 9 bases between them. Germline CDR1 is SGDLS and CDR2 is YYNGEE. This CDR3 is 13 amino acids long.

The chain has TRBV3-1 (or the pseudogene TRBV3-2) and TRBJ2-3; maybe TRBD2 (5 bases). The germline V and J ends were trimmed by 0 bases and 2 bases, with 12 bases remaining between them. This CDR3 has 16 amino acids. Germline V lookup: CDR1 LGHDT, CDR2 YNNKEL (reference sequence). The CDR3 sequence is CASSQDRNSATDTQYF. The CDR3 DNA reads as TGTGCCAGCAGCCAAGATCGGAATAGCGCCACAGATACGCAGTATTTT.

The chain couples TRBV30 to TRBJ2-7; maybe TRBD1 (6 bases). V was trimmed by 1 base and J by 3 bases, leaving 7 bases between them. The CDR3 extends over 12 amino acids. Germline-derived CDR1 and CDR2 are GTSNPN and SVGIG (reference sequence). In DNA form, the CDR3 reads TGTGCCTGGAGTGGGACAGACTACGAGCAGTACTTC. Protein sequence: CAWSGTDYEQYF.

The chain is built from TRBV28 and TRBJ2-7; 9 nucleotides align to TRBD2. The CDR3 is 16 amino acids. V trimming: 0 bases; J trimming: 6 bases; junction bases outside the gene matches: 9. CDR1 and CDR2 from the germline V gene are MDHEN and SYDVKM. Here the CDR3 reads CASSLWGSGRNREQYF. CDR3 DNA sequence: TGTGCCAGCAGTTTATGGGGTAGCGGGAGAAATCGCGAGCAGTACTTC.

CDR3 sequence reads: CASSQDRQESSYNEQFF. As DNA, the CDR3 is TGCGCCAGCAGCCAAGATCGACAGGAAAGCTCCTACAATGAGCAGTTCTTC. The chain couples TRBV4-3 to TRBJ2-1; the D gene is possibly TRBD1 (6 bases). Trimming took off 0 bases at V and 0 bases at J, with 12 bases between the two ends. CDR1 and CDR2 (germline): LGHNA, YSLEER. The CDR3 consists of 17 residues.

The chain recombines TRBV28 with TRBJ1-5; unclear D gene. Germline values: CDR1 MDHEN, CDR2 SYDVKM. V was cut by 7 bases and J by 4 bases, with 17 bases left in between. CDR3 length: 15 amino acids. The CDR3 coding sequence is TGTGCCAGCAACCTAAGTGGCGGAGGGAATCAGCCCCAGCATTTT. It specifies CASNLSGGGNQPQHF.

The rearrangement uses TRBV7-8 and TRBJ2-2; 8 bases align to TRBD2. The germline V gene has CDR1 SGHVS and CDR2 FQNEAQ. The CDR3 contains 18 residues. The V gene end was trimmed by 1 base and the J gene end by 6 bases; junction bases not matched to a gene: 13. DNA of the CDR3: TGTGCCAGCAGCTTAGAGGGCGGCCTAGCGGGTTTTTCCGGGGAGCTGTTTTTT. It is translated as CASSLEGGLAGFSGELFF.

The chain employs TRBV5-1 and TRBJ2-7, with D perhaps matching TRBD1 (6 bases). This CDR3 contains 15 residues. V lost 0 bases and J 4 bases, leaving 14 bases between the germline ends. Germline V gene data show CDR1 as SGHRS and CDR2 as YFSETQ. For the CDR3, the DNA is TGCGCCAGCAGCTTGGAGTCAGGGGCGTCTTACGAGCAGTACTTC. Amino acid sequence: CASSLESGASYEQYF.

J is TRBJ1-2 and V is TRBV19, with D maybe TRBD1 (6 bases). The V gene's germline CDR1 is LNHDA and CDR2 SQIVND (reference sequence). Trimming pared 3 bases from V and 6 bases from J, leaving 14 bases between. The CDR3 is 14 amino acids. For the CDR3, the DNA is TGTGCCAGTAGTATTGGTGCAGGGGCCAATGGCTACACCTTC. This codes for CASSIGAGANGYTF.